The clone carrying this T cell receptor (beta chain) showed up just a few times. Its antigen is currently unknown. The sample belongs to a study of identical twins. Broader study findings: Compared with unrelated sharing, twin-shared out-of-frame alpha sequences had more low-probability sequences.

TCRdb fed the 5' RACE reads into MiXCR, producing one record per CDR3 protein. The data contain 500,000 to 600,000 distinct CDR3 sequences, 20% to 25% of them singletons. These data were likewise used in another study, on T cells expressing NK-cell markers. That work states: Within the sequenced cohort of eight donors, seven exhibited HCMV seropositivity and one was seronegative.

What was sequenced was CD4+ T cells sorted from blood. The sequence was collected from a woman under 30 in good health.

CDR3 region: CASSPQPNQPQHF. DNA for the CDR3: TGTGCCAGCAGTCCTCAACCGAATCAGCCCCAGCATTTT. V usage is TRBV12-3 or TRBV12-4 and J usage is TRBJ1-5, with unresolved D. The V and J ends lost 5 bases and 4 bases respectively, with 9 bases between them. This CDR3 region has 13 residues.